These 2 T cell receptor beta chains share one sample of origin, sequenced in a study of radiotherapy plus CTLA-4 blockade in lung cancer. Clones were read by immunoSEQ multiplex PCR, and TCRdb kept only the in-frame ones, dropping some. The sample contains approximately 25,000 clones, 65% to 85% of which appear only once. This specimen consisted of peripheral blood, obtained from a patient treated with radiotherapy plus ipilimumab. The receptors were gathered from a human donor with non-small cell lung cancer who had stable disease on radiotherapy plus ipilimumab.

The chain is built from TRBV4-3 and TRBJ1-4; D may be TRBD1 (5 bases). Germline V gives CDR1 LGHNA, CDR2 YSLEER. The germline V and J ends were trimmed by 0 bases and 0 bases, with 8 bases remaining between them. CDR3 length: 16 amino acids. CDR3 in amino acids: CASSQDRGATNEKLFF. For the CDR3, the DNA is TGCGCCAGCAGCCAAGATAGGGGAGCAACTAATGAAAAACTGTTTTTT.

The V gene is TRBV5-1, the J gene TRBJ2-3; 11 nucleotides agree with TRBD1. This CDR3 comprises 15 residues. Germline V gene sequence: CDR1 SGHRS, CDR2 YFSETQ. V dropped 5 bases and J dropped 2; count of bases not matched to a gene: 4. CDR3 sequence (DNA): TGCGCCAGCAGGAGGGACAGGGGGATCACAGATACGCAGTATTTT. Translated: CASRRDRGITDTQYF.